Reported below is one TCR beta chain. This clonotype was seen more than once but under ten times. The target of this receptor is not known. Base qualities are missing; no much larger clone stands one base away. The data originate from a study of response to subunit inactivated influenza vaccine (dated by TCRdb to the late 2010s). Background for the entire study: Deep quantitative T cell receptor repertoire profiling was used in the study to track responses to a trivalent subunit inactivated influenza vaccine.

What the work shows at the level of the full study, not this receptor alone: The authors suggested that each seasonal influenza vaccination may recruit only a limited number of new T cells.

Receptors were amplified or captured by RT-PCR. The data were produced on an Illumina HiSeq 2500. Through fastp at Q25 and MiXCR, TCRdb rebuilt clones from the public reads, retaining in-frame beta chains. Each entry is one CDR3 protein sequence, shown with its most common DNA and genes. The sample contains around 570,000 distinct CDR3 sequences, about 11% of them found a single time. Around 10% of the sample rests with the top ten. These same data were also listed under a study on T cells expressing NK-cell markers. As the second publication notes: 5'RACE template switching, by which a universal primer site and unique molecular identifiers were added, was used to make TCR beta cDNA libraries. Three sorted T-cell subsets (CD3+CD56+NKG2C+, CD3+CD56+NKG2C- and CD3+CD56-NKG2C+) from 8 or 9 donors had their TCR beta-chain repertoires profiled. Seven of the eight sequenced donors were HCMV-seropositive and one was HCMV-seronegative. In several experiments an anti-gammadeltaTCR antibody was added to restrict sorting to alphabetaTCR-expressing T cells. In roughly six donors, the dominant CD3+CD56+NKG2C+ clonotypes ranked among the top 10 CD8+ clonotypes, making up roughly 1.0-7.5% of CD8+ T cells. Those dominant clonotypes were again the most abundant among CD3+CD56-NKG2C+ cells in a few donors, at about 28.3-65%. Whether the expanded NKG2C-expressing T cell clones were specific for HCMV antigens remained unclear. All eight donors whose samples were sequenced were randomly selected healthy volunteers, three of them men and five women. HCMV serostatus was determined by detecting HCMV-specific IgG in serum with a commercial ELISA kit. Peripheral blood mononuclear cells were isolated from blood by Ficoll density gradient centrifugation. Bulk peripheral blood T-cell repertoires were additionally sequenced from unsorted PBMC for six donors. Synthesis of cDNA was primed from the TCR beta constant segment and was followed by two consecutive PCR amplification steps. The libraries were sequenced on Illumina HiSeq 2000/2500, MiSeq or NextSeq, producing 2 x 150 bp reads. MIGEC was used to demultiplex reads and group the reads by UMI, and MiTCR was used to assemble and quantify clonotypes. To exclude erroneous sequences, any TCR cDNA sequence not supported by at least two reads was discarded. The tcR package was used for downstream repertoire analysis, and clonotypes were matched between fractions using CDR3 nucleotide sequence together with V segment. Antigen specificity was annotated against VDJdb with VDJmatch, allowing one amino acid substitution in CDR3.

This TCR came from a man in his fifties who received an inactivated influenza vaccine. Donor details come from another sample of the same person, matched by shared clones. Sample: PBMCs from blood, taken on the day of vaccination.

The sequenced DNA is TGTGCCAGCAGCCCACATCCTACAGGGTTAGGGGCCAACGTCCTGACTTTC. Translated, it gives CASSPHPTGLGANVLTF. The chain uses TRBV7-3 and TRBJ2-6; possibly the D gene is TRBD1, per 6 matching bases. V lost 5 bases and J lost 4 bases; the stretch between them is 18 bases long. The germline V gene yields SGHTA for CDR1 and FQGTGA for CDR2. There are 17 amino acids in the CDR3, from cysteine to phenylalanine inclusive. CDR3 DNA is the only sequence kept; it has 51 bases, read in frame from the first base.